This passage covers 30 T cell receptor beta chains from one sample sequenced in a study of T cell responses to AZD1222 COVID-19 vaccine. The assay was immunoSEQ multiplex PCR, and TCRdb's table has in-frame clones only and misses some. In the table there are around 120,000 clones, about 90% of which are singletons. Material: peripheral blood, obtained on day 0 of AZD1222 vaccination. The receptors were gathered from an adult in good health.

The chain links TRBV6-5 to TRBJ1-1; D gene unclear. The CDR3 runs to 13 residues. Germline CDR1 and CDR2: MNHEY and SVGAGI. The ends were cut back, 7 bases at V and 1 base at J, with 10 bases in the middle. The CDR3 DNA sequence: TGTGCCAGCATTTGGACGGCGAACACTGAAGCTTTCTTT. This translates into CASIWTANTEAFF.

The genes are TRBV27 and TRBJ2-3; D not certain. V gave up 5 bases and J gave up 0 bases, with 9 bases separating them. CDR1 and CDR2 (germline): MNHEY, SMNVEV (reference sequence). The CDR3 consists of 14 residues. This CDR3 is CASSLTYSTDTQYF. The CDR3 DNA is TGTGCCAGCAGTCTGACATACAGCACAGATACGCAGTATTTT.

V is TRBV4-1 and J is TRBJ2-2, with D tentatively TRBD1 (6 bases). Germline V gene data show CDR1 as MGHRA and CDR2 as YSYEKL. The V gene lost 4 bases and the J gene lost 4 bases, with 13 bases spanning the gap. The CDR3 length is 15 residues. CDR3 sequence: CASSPHRELTGELFF. The CDR3 nucleotides are TGCGCCAGCAGCCCCCACAGGGAACTCACCGGGGAGCTGTTTTTT.

This sequence joins TRBV11-3 and TRBJ2-1; D is unresolved. Germline V gives CDR1 SGHNT, CDR2 YENEEA. Trimming removed 3 bases from V and 0 bases from J, with 9 bases in between. The CDR3 runs to 15 residues. CDR3 in DNA: TGTGCCAGCAGCTTTACGACCAGCTCCTACAATGAGCAGTTCTTC. Protein: CASSFTTSSYNEQFF.

The chain is built from TRBV7-2 and TRBJ2-3; D possibly corresponds to TRBD2 (5 bases). V was trimmed by 5 bases and J by 5 bases, leaving 23 bases between them. Germline CDR1 SGHTA, CDR2 FQGNSA. The CDR3 is 17 amino acids. The CDR3 loop reads CASSPRTSPNQVDTQYF. In DNA, the CDR3 is TGTGCCAGCAGCCCCCGGACTTCCCCCAACCAAGTAGATACGCAGTATTTT.

V usage is TRBV7-9 and J usage is TRBJ1-1; a weak D match, TRBD1 (5 bases). The CDR3 spans 19 residues. The V end lost 1 base, the J end lost 2 bases, and 23 bases lay between the germline ends. Germline loops: CDR1 SEHNR, CDR2 FQNEAQ (reference sequence). The CDR3: CASSLGEGNSDPRNTEAFF. CDR3 DNA sequence: TGTGCCAGCAGCTTAGGGGAGGGGAACAGTGACCCAAGAAACACTGAAGCTTTCTTT.

This clone was detected only a few times. J is TRBJ1-3 and V is TRBV5-4; D not resolved. The CDR3 is 13 amino acids. Trimming left V 1 base short and J 3 bases short, with 5 bases between. The germline V gene encodes CDR1 SGHNT and CDR2 YYREEE (reference sequence). The CDR3 coding sequence is TGTGCCAGCAGCTTGAGGTTTGGAAACACCATATATTTT. Amino acids: CASSLRFGNTIYF. Based on the CDR3 plus reference TRBV5-4 and TRBJ1-3, the full variable domain is ETGVTQSPTHLIKTRGQQVTLRCSSQSGHNTVSWYQQALGQGPQFIFQYYREEENGRGNFPPRFSGLQFPNYSSELNVNALELDDSALYLCASSLRFGNTIYFGEGSWLTVV.

The table lists this clone with a count of one. The CDR3 sequence: CATLPGGRGQPQHF. In DNA, the CDR3 is TGTGCCACCCTCCCTGGGGGGCGCGGTCAGCCCCAGCATTTT. The J gene is TRBJ1-5, the V gene TRBV6-5; maybe TRBD1 (6 bases). Germline V gene sequence: CDR1 MNHEY, CDR2 SVGAGI. V gave up 10 bases and J gave up 6 bases, with 19 bases separating them. This CDR3 has 14 amino acids.

V gene TRBV14 combines with J gene TRBJ2-1, with 7 positions matching TRBD2. The V gene end was trimmed by 6 bases and the J gene end by 2 bases; junction bases not matched to a gene: 4. This CDR3 is built from 14 residues. Germline CDR1 reads SGHDN; CDR2 reads FVKESK. The CDR3 is CASRSGTPYNEQFF. For the CDR3, the DNA is TGTGCCAGCAGGAGCGGGACCCCCTACAATGAGCAGTTCTTC.

The chain couples TRBV7-8 to TRBJ2-3; D not resolved. This CDR3 has 12 residues. Germline V gene lookup returns CDR1 SGHVS and CDR2 FQNEAQ. Trimming stripped 5 bases from V and 3 bases from J, with 6 bases between. CDR3 sequence: CASSPITDTQYF. CDR3 bases: TGTGCCAGCAGCCCGATAACAGATACGCAGTATTTT.

This rearrangement joins TRBV28 to TRBJ2-1; D may be TRBD1 or TRBD2 (5 bases each). The CDR3 spans 12 residues. The germline CDR1 and CDR2 sequences are MDHEN and SYDVKM. The V gene lost 4 bases and the J gene lost 7 bases, with 8 bases spanning the gap. DNA for the CDR3: TGTGCCAGCAGTTGGGGACCGAATGAGCAGTTCTTC. This sequence encodes CASSWGPNEQFF.

This chain joins TRBV5-6 and TRBJ2-5; unclear D gene. The CDR3 consists of 13 residues. V was clipped by 0 bases and J by 5 bases, with 8 bases between them. CDR1 and CDR2 from the germline V gene are SGHDT and YYEEEE. DNA for the CDR3: TGTGCCAGCAGCTTGGGGGTATCGGAGACCCAGTACTTC. Protein: CASSLGVSETQYF.

The chain links TRBV10-3 to TRBJ1-5; 8 bases match TRBD1. This CDR3 spans 19 amino acids. Germline lookup yields CDR1 ENHRY and CDR2 SYGVKD. V lost 3 bases to trimming and J lost 4 bases; unmatched junction nucleotides: 17. The CDR3 reads CAISDITWGQALGNQPQHF. CDR3 DNA: TGTGCCATCAGTGATATTACATGGGGACAGGCCCTGGGGAATCAGCCCCAGCATTTT.

The chain has TRBV5-6 and TRBJ2-5, with D hard to call. The V end was cut by 4 bases, the J end by 5 bases, with 6 bases between. CDR1 and CDR2 (germline): SGHDT, YYEEEE. This CDR3 spans 11 amino acids. CDR3 sequence reads: CASSQRETQYF. As DNA, the CDR3 is TGTGCCAGCAGCCAGAGGGAGACCCAGTACTTC.

The chain carries TRBV6-5 and TRBJ1-2; 7 nucleotides match TRBD1. The V gene end was trimmed by 7 bases and the J gene end by 1 base; junction bases not matched to a gene: 9. Germline loops: CDR1 MNHEY, CDR2 SVGAGI. The CDR3 runs 15 residues. For the CDR3, the DNA is TGTGCCAGCATCCGGACAGGAGACTATAACTATGGCTACACCTTC. Translation: CASIRTGDYNYGYTF.

V is TRBV2 and J is TRBJ2-7, with 12 bases matching TRBD2. CDR3 length: 15 amino acids. J gave up 7 bases and V 2 bases, and 6 bases lay outside the gene matches. Germline V gene sequence: CDR1 SNHLY, CDR2 FYNNEI. CDR3 sequence: CASSELAGGPREQYF. CDR3 DNA: TGTGCCAGCAGTGAACTAGCGGGAGGGCCGAGGGAGCAGTACTTC.

A remark on this clone: Other DNA sequences in the same sample also yield this CDR3. The chain combines TRBV27 with TRBJ1-5; tentatively, D is TRBD1 (5 bases). The CDR3 contains 13 residues. CDR1 and CDR2 from the germline V gene are MNHEY and SMNVEV (reference sequence). Trimming took off 2 bases at V and 5 bases at J, with 7 bases between the two ends. The CDR3 DNA follows: TGTGCCAGCAGTTTACAGGGTGATCAGCCCCAGCATTTT. Translation gives CASSLQGDQPQHF.

V is TRBV27 and J is TRBJ2-2, with D hard to call. Germline loops: CDR1 MNHEY, CDR2 SMNVEV (reference sequence). The ends were cut back, 3 bases at V and 4 bases at J, with 6 bases in the middle. The CDR3 is made up of 13 amino acids. CDR3 sequence (DNA): TGTGCCAGCAGTTTCTCCAGCACCGGGGAGCTGTTTTTT. Amino acid sequence: CASSFSSTGELFF.

The chain recombines TRBV7-9 with TRBJ1-2, with D unresolved. Germline V lookup: CDR1 SEHNR, CDR2 FQNEAQ (reference sequence). This CDR3 is built from 15 residues. Between the trimmed V and J ends, which lost 5 bases and 3 bases, there was a span of 16 bases. CDR3 sequence: CASSDGRHHYYGYTF. The CDR3 bases are TGTGCCAGCAGCGACGGGAGACACCACTACTATGGCTACACCTTC.

The V gene is TRBV27, the J gene TRBJ2-5; TRBD1 might be the D (6 bases). V lost 4 bases to trimming and J lost 9 bases, with 18 bases between them. Germline V lookup: CDR1 MNHEY, CDR2 SMNVEV (reference sequence). The CDR3 has 14 residues. The CDR3 DNA reads TGTGCCAGCAGTTCATACGCCGTCCCAGGGGCCCAGTACTTC. Its protein product is CASSSYAVPGAQYF.

This clone was observed a handful of times. V usage is TRBV4-1 and J usage is TRBJ1-4; 7 positions match TRBD1. J gave up 8 bases and V 3 bases, and 12 bases lay outside the gene matches. The germline V gene encodes CDR1 MGHRA and CDR2 YSYEKL. This CDR3 is built from 16 residues. Here the CDR3 reads CASSQPTGVLEEKLFF. The CDR3 region has the DNA TGCGCCAGCAGCCAGCCAACAGGGGTATTAGAAGAAAAACTGTTTTTT.

The chain uses TRBV6-1 and TRBJ2-2, with D maybe TRBD2 (5 bases). The germline CDR1 and CDR2 sequences are MNHNS and SASEGT. Trimming removed 3 bases at V and 0 bases at J, with 11 bases between. The CDR3 runs 16 residues. In DNA, the CDR3 is TGTGCCAGCAGTGATCCGAGGGCCTCGAACACCGGGGAGCTGTTTTTT. The encoded protein is CASSDPRASNTGELFF.

This chain uses TRBV7-7 with TRBJ2-1; tentative D call: TRBD2 (6 bases). V lost 3 bases to trimming and J lost 7 bases, with 16 bases between them. This CDR3 spans 15 amino acids. Germline V gene data show CDR1 as SSHAT and CDR2 as FNYEAQ (reference sequence). In DNA, the CDR3 is TGTGCCAGCAGCTTGGGCGGGGCTAGTAGGAATGAGCAGTTCTTC. Its translation is CASSLGGASRNEQFF.

This rearrangement joins TRBV6-5 to TRBJ1-1; 7 bases fit TRBD1. With V trimmed by 2 bases and J by 4 bases, 4 bases remained unmatched. The germline gives CDR1 MNHEY, CDR2 SVGAGI. CDR3 length equals 14 residues. This CDR3 reads CASSYRGPGTEAFF. The CDR3 bases are TGTGCCAGCAGTTACAGGGGGCCCGGCACTGAAGCTTTCTTT.

The chain couples TRBV13 to TRBJ2-2; TRBD2 aligns across 9 bases. J gave up 4 bases and V 5 bases, and 11 bases lay outside the gene matches. Per the germline V gene, CDR1 is PRHDT and CDR2 is FYEKMQ (reference sequence). CDR3 length: 17 amino acids. CDR3 nucleotides: TGTGCCAGCAGCACTCGGGTAGCGGGAGAGAGCACCGGGGAGCTGTTTTTT. Translating it yields CASSTRVAGESTGELFF.

The CDR3 here is CATSVQGAGDTEAFF. CDR3 sequence (DNA): TGTGCCACCAGTGTCCAGGGGGCAGGAGACACTGAAGCTTTCTTT. The gene calls are TRBV24-1 and TRBJ1-1; 8 nucleotides line up with TRBD1. This CDR3 spans 15 amino acids. Germline CDR1 KGHDR, CDR2 SFDVKD. The ends lost 5 bases at V and 3 bases at J; junction bases unmatched: 7.

V and J are TRBV7-9 and TRBJ1-2, with a weak D call TRBD1 (5 bases). The germline V gene encodes CDR1 SEHNR and CDR2 FQNEAQ (reference sequence). V shed 1 base and J shed 0 bases, with 9 bases lying between them. The CDR3 runs 15 residues. CDR3 coding DNA: TGTGCCAGCAGCTTAGTCGGGGCCACTAACTATGGCTACACCTTC. It yields the protein CASSLVGATNYGYTF.

The V and J genes are TRBV7-9 and TRBJ2-5; 8 bases are a match to TRBD2. CDR3 length: 13 amino acids. With V trimmed by 1 base and J by 5 bases, 0 bases remained unmatched. The V gene's germline CDR1 is SEHNR and CDR2 FQNEAQ (reference sequence). CDR3 sequence (DNA): TGTGCCAGCAGCTTAGGCGGGAGGGAGACCCAGTACTTC. This sequence encodes CASSLGGRETQYF.

The rearrangement joins TRBV6-5 to TRBJ2-7; TRBD1 aligns across 8 bases. After removal of 2 bases from V and 3 bases from J, the junction contained 3 bases not matched to a gene. CDR1 and CDR2 from the germline V gene are MNHEY and SVGAGI. The CDR3 is 14 residues long. CDR3 sequence reads: CASSYGDRGYEQYF. Here the CDR3 DNA reads TGTGCCAGCAGTTACGGAGACAGGGGCTACGAGCAGTACTTC.

CDR3 amino acids: CATAGENTEAFF. The CDR3 DNA follows: TGTGCCACTGCAGGGGAAAACACTGAAGCTTTCTTT. The chain couples TRBV19 to TRBJ1-1; a possible D gene is TRBD1 (6 bases). The V end was cut by 10 bases, the J end by 2 bases, with 11 bases between. Germline V gene data show CDR1 as LNHDA and CDR2 as SQIVND (reference sequence). This CDR3 spans 12 amino acids. Full variable domain (missing parts from reference TRBV19 and TRBJ1-1): DGGITQSPKYLFRKEGQNVTLSCEQNLNHDAMYWYRQDPGQGLRLIYYSQIVNDFQKGDIAEGYSVSREKKESFPLTVTSAQKNPTAFYLCATAGENTEAFFGQGTRLTVV.